The 2 T cell receptor beta chains below come from one sample, sequenced in a study of cytotoxic CD8 clonotypes in ibrutinib-treated CLL. Repertoires were generated with immunoSEQ multiplex PCR, while TCRdb's copy carries only in-frame clones and drops some. There are about 120,000 clones in the sample; approximately 85% occur only once, and roughly 2% lies in the top ten. Sequences were derived from PBMCs, sampled after 24 months of ibrutinib treatment. The source is a human donor with chronic lymphocytic leukemia.

The chain carries TRBV9 and TRBJ2-2, with a weak D call TRBD2 (6 bases). With 3 bases removed from V and 3 bases from J, the gap between germline ends came to 12 bases. The CDR3 spans 15 residues. From germline, CDR1 is SGDLS and CDR2 YYNGEE. CDR3: CASSASGVHTGELFF. CDR3 in DNA: TGTGCCAGCAGCGCCTCGGGGGTCCACACCGGGGAGCTGTTTTTT.

This clone is a singleton in its sample. This chain uses TRBV28 with TRBJ1-5, with D tentatively TRBD1 (6 bases). The CDR3 is 15 amino acids. The V end lost 3 bases, the J end lost 3 bases, and 12 bases lay between the germline ends. The germline V gene has CDR1 MDHEN and CDR2 SYDVKM. CDR3 nucleotides: TGTGCCAGCAGTTTGACAGGACGGAACAATCAGCCCCAGCATTTT. This translates into CASSLTGRNNQPQHF.